A selection of T cell receptor beta chains follows, all from one sample in a study of cytomegalovirus exposure and HLA in healthy donors. Here immunoSEQ multiplex PCR was the method, and the copy in TCRdb shows in-frame clones only, minus some. The table lists fewer than 250,000 clones, 82% of them singletons, with 4.5% to 7% in the top ten. Sequencing input: PBMCs. Receptor source: a man aged 35 to 55 in good health and CMV-seropositive. The CDR3 runs from the conserved cysteine through the conserved F or W. A D gene is named only where the DNA matches it firmly. Clone size is shown for a subset of rows, as once, few, many or a class of expanded clone.

TRBJ2-5,NA,NA,TRBV7-9,CASSLVQAQETQYF,TGTGCCAGCAGCTTAGTCCAGGCCCAAGAGACCCAGTACTTC
TRBJ2-1,NA,NA,TRBV15,CATSTFRGFEQFF,TGTGCCACCAGCACCTTCAGGGGATTTGAGCAGTTCTTC
TRBJ1-3,NA,few,TRBV6-6,CASSSGLRLSGNTIYF,TGTGCCAGCAGTTCGGGACTGAGACTCTCTGGAAACACCATATATTTT
TRBJ1-5,NA,NA,TRBV6-1,CASSVSREGQPQHF,TGTGCCAGCAGTGTGAGCAGGGAAGGTCAGCCCCAGCATTTT
TRBJ1-2,NA,NA,TRBV29-1,CSVDNQAHNYGYTF,TGCAGCGTTGATAACCAGGCCCATAACTATGGCTACACCTTC
TRBJ1-1,TRBD1,NA,TRBV4-1,CASSQVGQGLNTEAFF,TGCGCCAGCAGCCAAGTCGGACAGGGCCTGAACACTGAAGCTTTCTTT
TRBJ2-3,TRBD2,NA,TRBV5-1,CASSFSGSADTQYF,TGCGCCAGCAGCTTTAGCGGGAGTGCAGATACGCAGTATTTT
TRBJ1-1,NA,NA,TRBV7-9,CASSQGTPNTEAFF,TGTGCCAGCAGCCAAGGGACACCGAACACTGAAGCTTTCTTT
TRBJ2-1,NA,NA,TRBV27,CASSLSASAYNEQFF,TGTGCCAGCAGTTTATCAGCTAGCGCATACAATGAGCAGTTCTTC
TRBJ1-1,NA,once,TRBV13,CASAGLMNTEAFF,TGTGCCAGCGCAGGGTTAATGAACACTGAAGCTTTCTTT
TRBJ1-2,TRBD1,NA,TRBV5-1,CASSFGTGTYGYTF,TGCGCCAGCAGTTTTGGGACAGGGACCTATGGCTACACCTTC
TRBJ2-6,NA,NA,TRBV5-1,CASSLSTSGSGANVLTF,TGCGCCAGCAGCTTGTCTACGTCAGGGTCGGGGGCCAACGTCCTGACTTTC
TRBJ2-3,TRBD2,NA,TRBV29-1,CSAVPSGRAGDTQYF,TGCAGCGCTGTCCCAAGCGGGAGGGCTGGAGATACGCAGTATTTT
TRBJ2-1,TRBD1,once,TRBV5-1,CASSSGQGVYNEQFF,TGCGCCAGCAGCTCGGGACAGGGGGTCTACAATGAGCAGTTCTTC
TRBJ1-3,NA,NA,TRBV4-1,CASSPQEFGNTIYF,TGCGCCAGCAGCCCCCAGGAATTTGGAAACACCATATATTTT
TRBJ1-5,TRBD1,NA,TRBV6-5,CASSSGTGGLQPQHF,TGTGCCAGCAGTTCCGGGACAGGGGGACTTCAGCCCCAGCATTTT
TRBJ2-1,TRBD2,NA,TRBV19,CASSIERAGNRGGEQFF,TGTGCCAGTAGTATAGAGCGAGCGGGAAATCGTGGTGGTGAGCAGTTCTTC
TRBJ2-5,NA,NA,TRBV19,CASSIDLRGRETQYF,TGTGCCAGTAGTATAGACCTCAGGGGAAGGGAGACCCAGTACTTC
TRBJ2-5,NA,NA,TRBV6-6,CASIITPGVEETQYF,TGTGCCAGCATTATAACCCCAGGGGTGGAAGAGACCCAGTACTTC
TRBJ1-1,TRBD1,NA,TRBV7-9,CASTVPGQGSAFF,TGTGCCAGCACCGTCCCGGGACAGGGGTCAGCTTTCTTT
TRBJ1-2,TRBD1,NA,TRBV5-1,CASSLGRGDGYTF,TGCGCCAGCAGCTTGGGCAGGGGGGACGGCTACACCTTC
TRBJ2-2,TRBD1,NA,TRBV5-8,CASSLVGQATGELFF,TGTGCCAGCAGCCTGGTCGGACAGGCCACCGGGGAGCTGTTTTTT
TRBJ2-1,TRBD2,once,TRBV5-1,CASSRTSGSIDEQFF,TGCGCCAGCAGCCGTACTAGCGGGAGCATAGATGAGCAGTTCTTC
TRBJ2-1,TRBD2,few,TRBV19,CASDQGSGRGNEQFF,TGTGCCAGCGACCAGGGGAGCGGGAGGGGTAATGAGCAGTTCTTC
TRBJ2-3,TRBD2,NA,TRBV7-9,CASSSGSGSLAGGSDTQYF,TGTGCCAGCAGCTCCGGGTCGGGGTCACTAGCGGGAGGTTCAGATACGCAGTATTTT
TRBJ2-2,TRBD2,NA,TRBV5-1,CASSLELAVFTGELFF,TGCGCCAGCAGCTTGGAACTAGCGGTATTCACCGGGGAGCTGTTTTTT
TRBJ2-4,NA,NA,TRBV5-1,CASRNQGAKNIQYF,TGCGCCAGCAGAAACCAGGGGGCCAAAAACATTCAGTACTTC
TRBJ2-3,NA,NA,TRBV7-3,CASSLTGGGGDTQYF,TGTGCCAGCAGCTTAACTGGCGGGGGCGGGGATACGCAGTATTTT
TRBJ1-1,NA,NA,TRBV6-1,CASSQTGVLGTEAFF,TGTGCCAGCAGTCAGACCGGGGTACTTGGGACTGAAGCTTTCTTT
TRBJ2-1,TRBD2,few,TRBV10-2,CAIRKTSGRGNEQFF,TGCGCCATCCGAAAGACTAGCGGGAGAGGAAATGAGCAGTTCTTC
TRBJ2-5,NA,NA,TRBV15,CATSRGGGTQETQYF,TGTGCCACCAGCAGAGGAGGGGGTACTCAAGAGACCCAGTACTTC
TRBJ2-7,NA,few,TRBV10-3,CAISESSLDSREQYF,TGTGCCATCAGTGAGTCGAGTCTAGATTCCCGCGAGCAGTACTTC
TRBJ1-1,TRBD1,once,TRBV5-1,CASSLGQGATEAFF,TGCGCCAGCAGCTTGGGGCAGGGGGCCACTGAAGCTTTCTTT
TRBJ2-1,TRBD2,NA,TRBV29-1,CSSPSGRGEQFF,TGCAGCAGCCCTAGCGGGAGAGGCGAGCAGTTCTTC
TRBJ2-5,NA,NA,TRBV9,CASSVEAGGRETQYF,TGTGCCAGCAGCGTAGAGGCAGGGGGGCGAGAGACCCAGTACTTC
TRBJ1-1,NA,NA,TRBV5-1,CASSLEVQGGDAFF,TGCGCCAGCAGCCTGGAGGTACAGGGTGGGGATGCTTTCTTT
TRBJ2-3,TRBD2,once,TRBV6-1,CASRRESTDTQYF,TGTGCCAGCAGGCGGGAGTCCACAGATACGCAGTATTTT
TRBJ1-2,NA,NA,TRBV27,CASSLSARGYGYTF,TGTGCCAGCAGTTTATCGGCCAGAGGCTATGGCTACACCTTC
TRBJ2-1,NA,NA,TRBV6-4,CASSKAWGAYNEQFF,TGTGCCAGCAGTAAAGCATGGGGGGCCTACAATGAGCAGTTCTTC
TRBJ2-1,TRBD2,once,TRBV7-3,CASSLVAGDSYNEQFF,TGTGCCAGCAGCCTAGTTGCGGGAGACTCCTACAATGAGCAGTTCTTC
TRBJ1-5,NA,NA,TRBV19,CASKGMDSQPQHF,TGTGCCAGTAAGGGGATGGATAGTCAGCCCCAGCATTTT
TRBJ2-7,TRBD2,NA,TRBV27,CASSLQGAGGFHEQYF,TGTGCCAGCAGTCTCCAAGGGGCGGGAGGTTTCCACGAGCAGTACTTC
TRBJ2-1,TRBD2,NA,TRBV5-1,CASSLLAGAPGEQFF,TGCGCCAGCAGCCTACTAGCGGGAGCCCCGGGGGAGCAGTTCTTC
TRBJ2-1,NA,NA,TRBV7-3,CASSLQPGYEQFF,TGTGCCAGCAGCTTACAGCCAGGCTACGAGCAGTTCTTC
TRBJ2-5,NA,NA,TRBV29-1,CSVGISGETQYF,TGCAGCGTTGGTATTAGCGGAGAGACCCAGTACTTC
TRBJ2-1,NA,NA,TRBV5-5,CASSLIAASYNEQFF,TGTGCCAGCAGCTTAATAGCGGCCTCCTACAATGAGCAGTTCTTC
TRBJ1-2,NA,NA,TRBV5-4,CASRRGQGEGYTF,TGTGCCAGCCGGCGGGGGCAGGGAGAAGGCTACACCTTC
TRBJ1-5,NA,NA,TRBV27,CASSSQGGLSNQPQHF,TGTGCCAGCAGTTCGCAGGGAGGGTTGAGCAATCAGCCCCAGCATTTT
TRBJ2-1,TRBD2,NA,TRBV11-2,CASSWVAGGYNEQFF,TGTGCCAGCAGCTGGGTAGCGGGAGGATACAATGAGCAGTTCTTC
TRBJ1-2,NA,NA,TRBV5-4,CASKGGGNGYTF,TGTGCCAGCAAGGGAGGGGGGAATGGCTACACCTTC
TRBJ1-5,TRBD1,NA,TRBV27,CASSLGGQGNQPQHF,TGTGCCAGCAGTTTAGGGGGACAGGGAAATCAGCCCCAGCATTTT
TRBJ1-4,NA,NA,TRBV12-2,CASRWSDEGTANEKLFF,TGTGCAAGTCGCTGGAGCGACGAAGGAACGGCTAATGAAAAACTGTTTTTT
TRBJ2-1,TRBD1,NA,TRBV25-1,CASSADRGSYNEQFF,TGTGCCAGCAGTGCCGACAGGGGTTCCTACAATGAGCAGTTCTTC
TRBJ1-1,NA,NA,TRBV6-5,CASSYVRARTEAFF,TGTGCCAGCAGTTACGTGAGGGCTCGCACTGAAGCTTTCTTT
TRBJ2-1,NA,few,TRBV25-1,CASSLTGLRDNEQFF,TGTGCCAGCAGTCTCACAGGGCTTCGCGACAATGAGCAGTTCTTC
TRBJ2-3,TRBD2,NA,TRBV7-8,CASSASGSWYTQYF,TGTGCCAGCAGCGCTAGCGGGAGTTGGTATACGCAGTATTTT